The 17 T cell receptor beta chains in this list originate from one sample, sequenced in a study of technical replicates of blood from several donors. The table came from immunoSEQ multiplex PCR; TCRdb's copy has only in-frame clones and leaves some out. The sample records tens of thousands of clones, around 86% being singletons. The sequenced material came from PBMCs. The receptor set was obtained from a human donor in good health. Some clones in this sample may be carry-over from other donors' samples.

This clone was counted between two and nine times. The genes are TRBV9 and TRBJ2-7, with 9 bases aligning to TRBD2. V was clipped by 0 bases and J by 3 bases; unmatched bases: 7. CDR3 length equals 16 residues. Germline loops: CDR1 SGDLS, CDR2 YYNGEE. The CDR3 is CASSVGLAAIYYEQYF. The CDR3 DNA reads as TGTGCCAGCAGCGTAGGACTAGCGGCAATCTACTACGAGCAGTACTTC.

The chain carries TRBV2 and TRBJ2-2; TRBD2 might be the D (5 bases). CDR3 length: 11 residues. The germline V gene encodes CDR1 SNHLY and CDR2 FYNNEI. V shed 8 bases and J shed 6 bases, with 7 bases lying between them. This CDR3 reads CASGGPGELFF. The DNA for the CDR3 is TGTGCCAGCGGAGGTCCCGGGGAGCTGTTTTTT.

This clone was observed a few times. CDR3 coding DNA: TGTGCCAGCTGCGGCGAAGCCAAAAACATTCAGTACTTC. Its protein is CASCGEAKNIQYF. The rearrangement links TRBV2 to TRBJ2-4, with no clear D. V lost 8 bases, J lost 0 bases, and 8 bases lay in between. Germline CDR1 reads SNHLY; CDR2 reads FYNNEI. The CDR3 sequence is 13 residues long.

This chain links TRBV6-1 with TRBJ1-5; 8 positions match TRBD1. Per germline, CDR1 MNHNS and CDR2 SASEGT. V lost 5 bases, J lost 11 bases, and 14 bases stayed unmatched. The CDR3 is 15 amino acids. CDR3 amino acids: CASSPGGLNVGTQHF. Here the CDR3 DNA reads TGTGCCAGCAGTCCAGGGGGCCTCAATGTGGGGACCCAGCATTTT.

The chain combines TRBV19 with TRBJ2-3; TRBD2 matches 8 bases. CDR1 and CDR2 from the germline V gene are LNHDA and SQIVND (reference sequence). V lost 4 bases, J lost 5 bases, and 8 bases stayed unmatched. The CDR3 is 15 residues long. The CDR3 loop is CASSKTSGSGDTQYF. Written as DNA, the CDR3 is TGTGCCAGTAGTAAAACTAGCGGTTCCGGAGATACGCAGTATTTT.

The chain uses TRBV7-2 and TRBJ2-2, with 7 bases matching TRBD2. The CDR3 has 19 residues. V trimming: 5 bases; J trimming: 3 bases; junction bases outside the gene matches: 18. Germline CDR1 and CDR2: SGHTA and FQGNSA. The CDR3 bases are TGTGCCAGCAGCCCGAACCGCTGGGTGGGAGGGAAATACACCGGGGAGCTGTTTTTT. Residues: CASSPNRWVGGKYTGELFF.

This clone has just a few counts. This rearrangement joins TRBV7-9 to TRBJ1-4; a possible D gene is TRBD1 (5 bases). The CDR3 is 15 amino acids. Trimming stripped 1 base from V and 8 bases from J, with 14 bases between. Germline CDR1 is SEHNR and CDR2 is FQNEAQ (reference sequence). The CDR3 here is CASSLDGGNREKLFF. The CDR3, as DNA: TGTGCCAGCAGCTTAGATGGGGGGAATCGGGAAAAACTGTTTTTT.

CDR3 amino acids: CASSEGLAGGPDTGELFF. The CDR3 bases are TGTGCCAGCAGTGAGGGACTAGCGGGAGGGCCGGACACCGGGGAGCTGTTTTTT. The chain couples TRBV6-1 to TRBJ2-2; TRBD2 matches 16 bases. V shed 3 bases and J 3 bases; nucleotides not matched to a gene: 4. This CDR3 spans 18 amino acids. Looked up from germline, CDR1 is MNHNS and CDR2 is SASEGT.

V is TRBV30 and J is TRBJ1-2; 10 bases align to TRBD1. The CDR3 is 13 residues long. The germline V gene encodes CDR1 GTSNPN and CDR2 SVGIG (reference sequence). J gave up 8 bases and V 2 bases, and 5 bases lay outside the gene matches. CDR3 DNA: TGTGCCTGGAGTCGACAGGGGGCGCGAGGCTACACCTTC. Protein sequence: CAWSRQGARGYTF.

The chain couples TRBV7-2 to TRBJ2-7, with 11 nucleotides matching TRBD2. Germline values: CDR1 SGHTA, CDR2 FQGNSA. J gave up 2 bases and V 6 bases, and 6 bases lay outside the gene matches. This CDR3 contains 15 residues. The CDR3 region is CASRPTSGGTYEQYF. The CDR3, as DNA: TGTGCCAGCAGACCTACTAGCGGGGGAACCTACGAGCAGTACTTC.

V and J are TRBV4-1 and TRBJ1-1; the D gene is possibly TRBD1 (5 bases). The CDR3 is 14 residues long. CDR1 and CDR2 from the germline V gene are MGHRA and YSYEKL. V lost 1 base and J lost 4, with 10 bases in between. CDR3 nucleotide sequence: TGCGCCAGCAGCCAAGGGCAGGGCATCACTGAAGCTTTCTTT. Protein sequence: CASSQGQGITEAFF.

This sequence joins TRBV7-9 and TRBJ2-3; 8 bases are a match to TRBD1. With 5 bases clipped from V and 4 bases from J, the junction kept 8 bases outside the gene matches. This CDR3 has 15 amino acids. From germline, CDR1 is SEHNR and CDR2 FQNEAQ (reference sequence). The CDR3 bases are TGTGCCAGCAGCGCCACCTGGGACAGGTCAGATACGCAGTATTTT. Translation: CASSATWDRSDTQYF.

V gene TRBV4-1 combines with J gene TRBJ2-3, with 7 nucleotides matching TRBD2. V lost 4 bases and J lost 5; bases outside the gene matches: 6. Germline V gene sequence: CDR1 MGHRA, CDR2 YSYEKL. The CDR3 totals 14 residues. The CDR3 DNA sequence: TGCGCCAGCAGCCGAGCCCCGGGGGGAGATACGCAGTATTTT. Its protein product is CASSRAPGGDTQYF.

This clone was seen once. The V call is TRBV4-3, the J call TRBJ2-7; TRBD2 is a possible D gene (6 bases). The germline CDR1 and CDR2 sequences are LGHNA and YSLEER. This CDR3 has 15 residues. Trimming shortened V by 1 base and J by 3 bases, and 13 bases separated the two germline ends. CDR3 amino acids: CASSQGRGPNYEQYF. DNA for the CDR3: TGCGCCAGCAGCCAAGGGAGGGGCCCCAACTACGAGCAGTACTTC.

The V call is TRBV5-6, the J call TRBJ2-1, with 8 bases identical to TRBD2. The CDR3 loop spans 16 amino acids. V trimming: 3 bases; J trimming: 4 bases; junction bases outside the gene matches: 9. In germline, CDR1 is SGHDT, CDR2 YYEEEE. CDR3 sequence (DNA): TGTGCCAGCAGCTCCATACTAAGCGGGGGTTACAATGAGCAGTTCTTC. This codes for CASSSILSGGYNEQFF.

This chain connects TRBV9 to TRBJ2-7; D possibly corresponds to TRBD2 (5 bases). V lost 3 bases and J 5 bases, leaving 18 bases between the germline ends. The CDR3 covers 15 residues. CDR1 is SGDLS, CDR2 YYNGEE, per germline. The CDR3 nucleotides are TGTGCCAGCAGCGGGGCTGAGGGAAGAGGTCACGAGCAGTACTTC. It yields the protein CASSGAEGRGHEQYF.

The DNA of the CDR3 is TGTGCCAGCAGGCTAGCGGGGGTCGCCACAGATACGCAGTATTTT. It encodes CASRLAGVATDTQYF. The rearrangement uses TRBV11-2 and TRBJ2-3; 10 bases line up with TRBD2. The CDR3 contains 15 residues. V lost 6 bases to trimming and J lost 2 bases; unmatched junction nucleotides: 5. The germline gives CDR1 SGHAT, CDR2 FQNNGV.